A single T cell receptor beta chain is shown here with its context. The antigen is undetermined. Using immunoSEQ multiplex PCR, the repertoire was profiled, and TCRdb retains in-frame clones only, with some absent. The sample lists roughly 260,000 clones, roughly 89% occurring once. This entry is derived from a study of cytomegalovirus exposure and HLA in healthy donors. The study, taken as a whole, reports: Using the classifier, cytomegalovirus status was reportedly diagnosed with high specificity and sensitivity.

This CDR3 region has 15 residues. V was trimmed by 4 bases and J by 2 bases, leaving 11 bases between them. CDR1 is LNHDA and CDR2 is SQIVND in the germline V gene (reference sequence). This clonotype was sampled from a man aged 18 to 30 in good health and CMV-seronegative. The sequenced sample consisted of PBMCs. The chain employs TRBV19 and TRBJ1-4, with a weak D call TRBD1 (6 bases). The CDR3 nucleotides read TGTGCCAGTAGTAGAACAGGGTCGACTAATGAAAAACTGTTTTTT. Protein sequence: CASSRTGSTNEKLFF.